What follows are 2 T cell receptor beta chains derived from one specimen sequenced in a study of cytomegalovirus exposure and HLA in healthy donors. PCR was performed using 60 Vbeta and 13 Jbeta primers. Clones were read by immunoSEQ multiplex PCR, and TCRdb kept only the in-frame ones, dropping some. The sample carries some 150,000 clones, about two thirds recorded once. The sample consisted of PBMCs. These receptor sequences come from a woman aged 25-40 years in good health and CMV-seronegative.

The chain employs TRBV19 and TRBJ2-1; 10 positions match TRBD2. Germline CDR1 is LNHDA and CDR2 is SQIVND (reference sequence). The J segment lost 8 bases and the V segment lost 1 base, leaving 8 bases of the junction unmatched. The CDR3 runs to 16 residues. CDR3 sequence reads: CASSIGRTSGGDEQFF. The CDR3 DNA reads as TGTGCCAGTAGTATAGGAAGGACTAGCGGTGGGGATGAGCAGTTCTTC.

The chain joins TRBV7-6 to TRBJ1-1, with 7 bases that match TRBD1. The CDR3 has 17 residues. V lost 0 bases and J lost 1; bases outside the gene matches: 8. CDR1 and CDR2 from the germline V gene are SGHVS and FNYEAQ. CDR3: CASSLAAQGSPNTEAFF. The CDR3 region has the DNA TGTGCCAGCAGCTTAGCGGCACAGGGGTCGCCGAACACTGAAGCTTTCTTT.